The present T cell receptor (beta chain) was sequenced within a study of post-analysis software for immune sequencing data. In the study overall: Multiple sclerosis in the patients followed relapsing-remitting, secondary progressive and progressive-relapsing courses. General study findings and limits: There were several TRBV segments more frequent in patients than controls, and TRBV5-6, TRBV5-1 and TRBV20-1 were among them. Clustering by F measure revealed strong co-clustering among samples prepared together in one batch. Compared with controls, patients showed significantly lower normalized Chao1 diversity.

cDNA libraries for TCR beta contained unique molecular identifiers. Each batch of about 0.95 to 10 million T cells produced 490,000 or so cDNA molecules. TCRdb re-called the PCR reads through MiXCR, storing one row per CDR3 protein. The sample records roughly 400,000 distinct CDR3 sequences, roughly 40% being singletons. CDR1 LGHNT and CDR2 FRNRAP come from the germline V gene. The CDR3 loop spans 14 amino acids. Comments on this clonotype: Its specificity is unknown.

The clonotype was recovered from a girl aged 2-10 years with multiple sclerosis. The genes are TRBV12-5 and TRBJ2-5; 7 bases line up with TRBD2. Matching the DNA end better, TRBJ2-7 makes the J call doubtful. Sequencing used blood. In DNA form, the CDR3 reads TGTGCTAGTGGCCCCGGACTAGTTAGGAGCGAGCAGTACTTC. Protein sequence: CASGPGLVRSEQYF.